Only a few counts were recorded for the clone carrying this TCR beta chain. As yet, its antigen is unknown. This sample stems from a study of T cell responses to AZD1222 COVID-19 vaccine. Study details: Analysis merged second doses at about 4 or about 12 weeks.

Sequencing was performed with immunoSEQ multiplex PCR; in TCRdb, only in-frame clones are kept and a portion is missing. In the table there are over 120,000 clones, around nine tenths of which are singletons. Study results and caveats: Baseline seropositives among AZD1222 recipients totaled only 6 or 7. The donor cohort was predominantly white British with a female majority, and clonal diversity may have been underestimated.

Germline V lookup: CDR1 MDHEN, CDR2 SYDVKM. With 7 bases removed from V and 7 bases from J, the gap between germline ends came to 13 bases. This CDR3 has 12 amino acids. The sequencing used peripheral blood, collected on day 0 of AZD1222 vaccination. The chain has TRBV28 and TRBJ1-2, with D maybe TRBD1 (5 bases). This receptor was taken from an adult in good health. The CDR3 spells CASTPEGFGYTF. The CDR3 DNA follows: TGTGCCAGCACCCCTGAGGGGTTTGGCTACACCTTC.